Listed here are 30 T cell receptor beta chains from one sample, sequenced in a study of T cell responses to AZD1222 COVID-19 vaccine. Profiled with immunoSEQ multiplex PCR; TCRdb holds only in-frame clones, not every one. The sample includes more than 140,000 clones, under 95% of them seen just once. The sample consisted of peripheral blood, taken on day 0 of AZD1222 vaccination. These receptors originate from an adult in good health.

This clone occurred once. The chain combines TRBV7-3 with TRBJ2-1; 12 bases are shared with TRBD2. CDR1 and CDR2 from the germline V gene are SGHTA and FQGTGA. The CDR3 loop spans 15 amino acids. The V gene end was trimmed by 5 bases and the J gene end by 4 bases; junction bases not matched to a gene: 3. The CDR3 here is CASSLTSGGYNEQFF. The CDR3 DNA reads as TGTGCCAGCAGCCTCACTAGCGGGGGGTACAATGAGCAGTTCTTC.

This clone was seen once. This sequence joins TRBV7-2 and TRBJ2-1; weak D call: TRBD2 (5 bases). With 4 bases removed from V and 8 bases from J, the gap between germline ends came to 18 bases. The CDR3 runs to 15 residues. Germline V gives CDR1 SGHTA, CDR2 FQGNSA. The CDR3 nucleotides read TGTGCCAGCAGCTCCTCTAGCACCAAGGGCGATGAGCAGTTCTTC. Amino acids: CASSSSSTKGDEQFF.

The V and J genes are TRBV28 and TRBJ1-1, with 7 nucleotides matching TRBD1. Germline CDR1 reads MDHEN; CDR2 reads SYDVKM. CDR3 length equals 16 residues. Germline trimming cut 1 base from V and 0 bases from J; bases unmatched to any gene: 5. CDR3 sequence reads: CASSLLTGLMNTEAFF. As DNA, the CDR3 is TGTGCCAGCAGTTTATTGACAGGGCTAATGAACACTGAAGCTTTCTTT. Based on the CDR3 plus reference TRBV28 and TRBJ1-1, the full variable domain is DVKVTQSSRYLVKRTGEKVFLECVQDMDHENMFWYRQDPGLGLRLIYFSYDVKMKEKGDIPEGYSVSREKKERFSLILESASTNQTSMYLCASSLLTGLMNTEAFFGQGTRLTVV.

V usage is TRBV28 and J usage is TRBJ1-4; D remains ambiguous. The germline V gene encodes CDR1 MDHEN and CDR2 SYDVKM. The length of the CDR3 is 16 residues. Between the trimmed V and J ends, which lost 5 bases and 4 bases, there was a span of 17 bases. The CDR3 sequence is CASSPEEREFNEKLFF. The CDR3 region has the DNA TGTGCCAGCAGTCCCGAGGAGCGGGAGTTTAATGAAAAACTGTTTTTT.

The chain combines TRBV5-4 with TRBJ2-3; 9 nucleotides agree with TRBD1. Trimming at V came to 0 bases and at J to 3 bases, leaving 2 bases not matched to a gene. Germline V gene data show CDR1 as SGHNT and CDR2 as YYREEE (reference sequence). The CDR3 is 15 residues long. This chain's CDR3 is CASSLGGQGTDTQYF. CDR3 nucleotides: TGTGCCAGCAGCTTGGGGGGACAGGGAACAGATACGCAGTATTTT.

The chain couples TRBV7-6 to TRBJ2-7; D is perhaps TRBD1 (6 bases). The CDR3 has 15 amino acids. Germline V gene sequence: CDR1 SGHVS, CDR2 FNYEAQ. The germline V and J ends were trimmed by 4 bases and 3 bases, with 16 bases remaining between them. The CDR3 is CASSSIQGLGYEQYF. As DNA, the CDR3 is TGTGCCAGCAGCTCGATACAGGGTTTGGGCTACGAGCAGTACTTC.

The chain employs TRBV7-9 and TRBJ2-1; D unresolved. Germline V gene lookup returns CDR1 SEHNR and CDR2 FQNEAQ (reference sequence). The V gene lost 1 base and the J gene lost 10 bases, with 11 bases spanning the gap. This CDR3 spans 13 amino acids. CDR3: CASSLGNGGEQFF. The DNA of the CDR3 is TGTGCCAGCAGCTTAGGAAACGGCGGCGAGCAGTTCTTC.

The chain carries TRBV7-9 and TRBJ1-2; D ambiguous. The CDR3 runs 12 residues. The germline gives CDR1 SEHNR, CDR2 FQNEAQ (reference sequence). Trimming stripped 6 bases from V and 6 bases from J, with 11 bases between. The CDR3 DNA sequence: TGTGCCAGCAGTAAAGGGCACGATGGCTACACCTTC. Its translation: CASSKGHDGYTF. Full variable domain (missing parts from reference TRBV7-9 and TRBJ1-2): DTGVSQNPRHKITKRGQNVTFRCDPISEHNRLYWYRQTLGQGPEFLTYFQNEAQLEKSRLLSDRFSAERPKGSFSTLEIQRTEQGDSAMYLCASSKGHDGYTFGSGTRLTVV.

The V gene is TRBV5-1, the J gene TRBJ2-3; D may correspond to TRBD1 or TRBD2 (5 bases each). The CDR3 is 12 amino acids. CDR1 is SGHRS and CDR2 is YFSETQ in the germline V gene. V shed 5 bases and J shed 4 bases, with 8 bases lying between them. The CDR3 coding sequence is TGCGCCAGCAGAGAGGGGTCAGATACGCAGTATTTT. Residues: CASREGSDTQYF.

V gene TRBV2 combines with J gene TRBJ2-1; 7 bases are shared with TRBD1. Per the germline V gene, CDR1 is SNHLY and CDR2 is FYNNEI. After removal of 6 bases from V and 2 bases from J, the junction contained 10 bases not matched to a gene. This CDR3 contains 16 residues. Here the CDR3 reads CASSGTGTAAYNEQFF. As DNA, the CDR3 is TGTGCCAGCAGCGGAACCGGGACAGCCGCCTACAATGAGCAGTTCTTC.

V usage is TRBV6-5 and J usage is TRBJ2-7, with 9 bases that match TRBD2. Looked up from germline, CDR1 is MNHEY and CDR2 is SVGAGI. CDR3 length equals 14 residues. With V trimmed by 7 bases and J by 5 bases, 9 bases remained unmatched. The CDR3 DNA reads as TGTGCCAGCACATCCCTGCGGGAGGGGGACGAGCAGTACTTC. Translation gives CASTSLREGDEQYF.

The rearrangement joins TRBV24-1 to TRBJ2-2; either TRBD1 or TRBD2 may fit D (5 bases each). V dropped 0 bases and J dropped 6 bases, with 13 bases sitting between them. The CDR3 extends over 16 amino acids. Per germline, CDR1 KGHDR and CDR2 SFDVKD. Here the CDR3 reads CATSDLVSGRPGELFF. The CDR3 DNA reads TGTGCCACCAGTGATTTGGTTTCAGGGAGACCCGGGGAGCTGTTTTTT.

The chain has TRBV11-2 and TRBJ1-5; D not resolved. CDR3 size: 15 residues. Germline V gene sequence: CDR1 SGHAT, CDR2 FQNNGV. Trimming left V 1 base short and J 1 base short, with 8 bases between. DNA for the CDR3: TGTGCCAGCAGCTTAGGACCGACCAGCAATCAGCCCCAGCATTTT. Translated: CASSLGPTSNQPQHF.

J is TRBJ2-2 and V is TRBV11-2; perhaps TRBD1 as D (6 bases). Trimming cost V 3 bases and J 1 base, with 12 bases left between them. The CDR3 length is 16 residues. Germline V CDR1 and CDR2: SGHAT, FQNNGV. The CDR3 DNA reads TGTGCCAGCAGCTTGGGGGCTATATGGAACACCGGGGAGCTGTTTTTT. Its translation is CASSLGAIWNTGELFF.

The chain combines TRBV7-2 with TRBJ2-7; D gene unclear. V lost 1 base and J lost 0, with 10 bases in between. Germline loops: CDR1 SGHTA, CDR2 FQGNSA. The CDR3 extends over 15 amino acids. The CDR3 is CASSLGAAASYEQYF. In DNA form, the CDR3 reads TGTGCCAGCAGCTTAGGGGCGGCCGCCTCCTACGAGCAGTACTTC.

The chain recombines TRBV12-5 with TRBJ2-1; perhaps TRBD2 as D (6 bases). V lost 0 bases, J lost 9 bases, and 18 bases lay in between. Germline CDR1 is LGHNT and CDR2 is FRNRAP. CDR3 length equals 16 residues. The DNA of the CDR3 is TGTGCTAGTGGTTTGGTAACGGGAGCGGCGGCGGGTGAGCAGTTCTTC. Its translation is CASGLVTGAAAGEQFF.

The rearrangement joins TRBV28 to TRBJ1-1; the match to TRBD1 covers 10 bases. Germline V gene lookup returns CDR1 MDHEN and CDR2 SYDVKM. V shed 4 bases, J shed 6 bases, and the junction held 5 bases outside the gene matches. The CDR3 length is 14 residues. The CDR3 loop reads CASSSTDRGPEAFF. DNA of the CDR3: TGTGCCAGCAGTTCAACCGACAGGGGGCCTGAAGCTTTCTTT.

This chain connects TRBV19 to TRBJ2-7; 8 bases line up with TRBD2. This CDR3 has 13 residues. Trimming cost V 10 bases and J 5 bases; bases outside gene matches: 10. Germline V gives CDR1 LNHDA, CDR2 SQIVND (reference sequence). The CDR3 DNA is TGTGCCACCCTCCCGGGGGGGGGCCACGAGCAGTACTTC. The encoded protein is CATLPGGGHEQYF.

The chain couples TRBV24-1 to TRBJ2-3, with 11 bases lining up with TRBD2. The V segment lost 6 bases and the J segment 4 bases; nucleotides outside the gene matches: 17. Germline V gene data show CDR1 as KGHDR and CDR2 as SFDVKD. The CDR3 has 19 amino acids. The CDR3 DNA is TGTGCCACCAGTTCTAGTTTGAGACTAGCGGGAAGTCCCCCAGATACGCAGTATTTT. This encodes CATSSSLRLAGSPPDTQYF.

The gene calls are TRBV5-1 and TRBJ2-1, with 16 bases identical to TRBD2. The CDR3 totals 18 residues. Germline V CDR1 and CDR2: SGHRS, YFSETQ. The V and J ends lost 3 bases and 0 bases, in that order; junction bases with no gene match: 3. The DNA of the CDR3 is TGCGCCAGCAGCTCCGGGACTAGCGGGAGGGCCTCCTACAATGAGCAGTTCTTC. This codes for CASSSGTSGRASYNEQFF.

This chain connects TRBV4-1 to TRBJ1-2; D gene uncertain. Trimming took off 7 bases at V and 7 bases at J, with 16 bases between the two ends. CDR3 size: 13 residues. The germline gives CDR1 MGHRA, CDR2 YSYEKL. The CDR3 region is CASTAVGGSGYTF. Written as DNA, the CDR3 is TGCGCCAGCACCGCGGTCGGTGGATCTGGCTACACCTTC.

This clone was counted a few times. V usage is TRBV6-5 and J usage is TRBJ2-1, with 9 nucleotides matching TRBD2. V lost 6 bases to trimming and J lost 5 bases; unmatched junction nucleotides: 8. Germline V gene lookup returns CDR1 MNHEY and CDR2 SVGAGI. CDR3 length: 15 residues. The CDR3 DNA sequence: TGTGCCAGCAGGTCCGGTAGCGGGAGCCACAATGAGCAGTTCTTC. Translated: CASRSGSGSHNEQFF.

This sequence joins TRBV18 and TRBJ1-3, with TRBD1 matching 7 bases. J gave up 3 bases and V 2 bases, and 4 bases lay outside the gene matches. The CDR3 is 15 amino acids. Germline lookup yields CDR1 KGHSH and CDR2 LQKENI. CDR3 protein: CASSPAAGGGNTIYF. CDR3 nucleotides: TGTGCCAGCTCACCAGCGGCAGGGGGTGGAAACACCATATATTTT. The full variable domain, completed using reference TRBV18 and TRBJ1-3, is NAGVMQNPRHLVRRRGQEARLRCSPMKGHSHVYWYRQLPEEGLKFMVYLQKENIIDESGMPKERFSAEFPKEGPSILRIQQVVRGDSAAYFCASSPAAGGGNTIYFGEGSWLTVV.

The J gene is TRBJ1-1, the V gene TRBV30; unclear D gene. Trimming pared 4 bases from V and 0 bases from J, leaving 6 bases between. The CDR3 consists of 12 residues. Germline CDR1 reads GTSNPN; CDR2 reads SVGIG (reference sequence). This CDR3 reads CAWTSMNTEAFF. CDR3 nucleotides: TGTGCCTGGACTTCGATGAACACTGAAGCTTTCTTT.

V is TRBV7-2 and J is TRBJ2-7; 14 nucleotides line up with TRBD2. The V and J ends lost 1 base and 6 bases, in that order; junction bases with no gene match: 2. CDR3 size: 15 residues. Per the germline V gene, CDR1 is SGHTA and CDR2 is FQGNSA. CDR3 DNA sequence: TGTGCCAGCAGCTTAGGACTAGCGGGAGGGAGCGAGCAGTACTTC. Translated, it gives CASSLGLAGGSEQYF.

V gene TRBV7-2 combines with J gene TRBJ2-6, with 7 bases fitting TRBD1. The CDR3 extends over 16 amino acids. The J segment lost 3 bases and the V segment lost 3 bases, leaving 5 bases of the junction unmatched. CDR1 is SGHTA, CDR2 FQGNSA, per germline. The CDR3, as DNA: TGTGCCAGCAGCTTTACAGGGGTTGGTGGGGCCAACGTCCTGACTTTC. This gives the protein CASSFTGVGGANVLTF.

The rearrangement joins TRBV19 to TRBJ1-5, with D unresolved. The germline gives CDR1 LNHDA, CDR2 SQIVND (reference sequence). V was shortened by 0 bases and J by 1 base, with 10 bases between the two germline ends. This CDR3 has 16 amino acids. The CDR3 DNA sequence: TGTGCCAGTAGTATAGATAAGGGTAGCAGCAATCAGCCCCAGCATTTT. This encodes CASSIDKGSSNQPQHF.

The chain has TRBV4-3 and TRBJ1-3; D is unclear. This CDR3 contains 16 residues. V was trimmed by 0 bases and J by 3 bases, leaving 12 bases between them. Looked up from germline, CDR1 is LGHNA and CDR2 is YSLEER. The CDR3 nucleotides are TGCGCCAGCAGCCAAGATCGAGGAGGGTATGGAAACACCATATATTTT. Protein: CASSQDRGGYGNTIYF.

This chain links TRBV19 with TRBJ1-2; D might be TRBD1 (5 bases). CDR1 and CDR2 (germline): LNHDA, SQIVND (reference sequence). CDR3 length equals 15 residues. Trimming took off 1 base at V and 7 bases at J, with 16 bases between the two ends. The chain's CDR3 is CASSIVGQGSFGYTF. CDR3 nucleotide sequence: TGTGCCAGTAGTATAGTCGGGCAGGGCTCTTTTGGCTACACCTTC. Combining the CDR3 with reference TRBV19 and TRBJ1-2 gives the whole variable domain DGGITQSPKYLFRKEGQNVTLSCEQNLNHDAMYWYRQDPGQGLRLIYYSQIVNDFQKGDIAEGYSVSREKKESFPLTVTSAQKNPTAFYLCASSIVGQGSFGYTFGSGTRLTVV.

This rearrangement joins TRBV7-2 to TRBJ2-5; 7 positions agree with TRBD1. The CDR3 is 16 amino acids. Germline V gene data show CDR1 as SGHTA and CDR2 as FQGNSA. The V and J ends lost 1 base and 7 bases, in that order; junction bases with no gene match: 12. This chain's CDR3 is CASSLGPRTGPGTQYF. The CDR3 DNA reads TGTGCCAGCAGCTTAGGCCCACGGACAGGCCCAGGGACCCAGTACTTC.